The subject of this entry is one TCR beta chain. Its antigen is unknown. Base quality data are lacking; no much larger clone is found one base away. Counted from cysteine to phenylalanine, this CDR3 has 11 amino acids. The kept DNA is CDR3 alone, 33 bases in frame from the first base. V lost 5 bases and J lost 6 bases; the stretch between them is 5 bases long. The sample comes from a study of blood T cell repertoires in COVID-19 (dated by TCRdb to the early 2020s). Regarding the research as a whole: Samples covering the acute and convalescent phases of COVID-19 were provided by collaborators in the United States, Italy and Spain. The material from the prospective study consisted of cDNA or gDNA derived from T cells, B-cell-depleted T cells, or PBMCs. The dataset comprised deeply sampled blood TCRbeta repertoires from subjects exposed to, actively infected with, or recovered from COVID-19. A freely available public database, intended as a resource for researchers studying the immune response to SARS-CoV-2, is where the repertoires were released. Samples were obtained from the ongoing ImmuneRACE study (first 160 participants) and from some 1,300 subjects provided by 6 global collaborators. Nearly every sample came with metadata listing a de-identified subject ID, COVID-19 status, age in years and sex. HLA class I and class II types, where available, came from metadata supplied by the sample provider rather than from assay-based typing.

The immunoSEQ Assay, a bias-controlled multiplex PCR, was used to amplify TCRbeta CDR3 regions from genomic DNA. In the source study's methods: Nucleated cell counts per sample were estimated from amplification of reference gene primers within the assay. To quantify the absolute abundance of each unique TCRbeta CDR3 rearrangement, sequence reads were collapsed and filtered. For each sample, productive Simpson clonality was calculated as the square root of Simpson's diversity index over productive rearrangements. TCRdb stores this immuneACCESS table with in-frame sequences only. Part of the clones is absent; in the studies checked, under half of the shortfall reflects unresolved V genes, and no reason is known for the rest. V, J and clone size were drawn from that table, and D and trimming were deduced from the DNA. In this sample the table shows tens of thousands of clones, about 90% of which occur a single time. Jointly, the top ten make up approximately 17% of the sample.

Whole blood was collected in K2EDTA tubes by collaborating institutions according to the institutions' own protocols. Collaborator samples were shipped for TCRbeta analysis as frozen whole blood, isolated PBMCs, or DNA extracted from either sample type. On the study overall, not on this receptor specifically: Clinical and demographic metadata were provided uncurated, with the amount varying by source and participant.

The chain employs TRBV12-3 or TRBV12-4 and TRBJ1-5, with the D gene uncertain. This receptor was identified in a human donor in a cohort sampled during active COVID-19. The sequenced sample was peripheral blood. DNA sequence: TGTGCCAGCAGTGCCGGTCAGCCCCAGCATTTT. Translated, this is CASSAGQPQHF.